The next 30 T cell receptor beta chains were all read from a single sample in a study of T cell changes during pregnancy in multiple sclerosis. Measured with immunoSEQ multiplex PCR; TCRdb has only the in-frame clones, and not every one. The top ten clones hold less than 1.5% of a sample with roughly 40,000 clones, roughly 85% of them seen once. Material: CD4+ T cells from peripheral blood mononuclear cells, obtained before pregnancy. Receptors originate from a female donor with multiple sclerosis, enrolled in a pregnancy study.

This sequence joins TRBV27 and TRBJ2-3; 8 nucleotides agree with TRBD1. Per the germline V gene, CDR1 is MNHEY and CDR2 is SMNVEV (reference sequence). Trimming took 1 base from V and 2 from J; bases not matched to a gene: 2. The CDR3 runs 15 residues. The CDR3: CASSLWTGSTDTQYF. The CDR3 coding sequence is TGTGCCAGCAGTTTATGGACAGGGTCCACAGATACGCAGTATTTT.

The rearrangement links TRBV28 to TRBJ2-7; TRBD2 agrees at 10 bases. Germline CDR1 and CDR2: MDHEN and SYDVKM. V shed 5 bases, J shed 5 bases, and the junction held 6 bases outside the gene matches. The length of the CDR3 is 14 residues. The CDR3 nucleotides are TGTGCCAGCAGTCAAGCGGGAGGGCCCCACGAGCAGTACTTC. This encodes CASSQAGGPHEQYF.

This clone was seen a single time. The chain is built from TRBV5-1 and TRBJ2-3, with 15 bases matching TRBD2. The length of the CDR3 is 20 residues. Germline V gene data show CDR1 as SGHRS and CDR2 as YFSETQ. Losses at the gene ends were 4 bases for V and 0 bases for J; bases not matched to a gene: 12. The CDR3 DNA follows: TGCGCCAGCAGCAAACCGGGACTAGCGGGAGGCCGTACTAGCACAGATACGCAGTATTTT. Its protein product is CASSKPGLAGGRTSTDTQYF.

The chain combines TRBV14 with TRBJ2-7; 11 nucleotides agree with TRBD2. The CDR3 consists of 22 residues. From germline, CDR1 is SGHDN and CDR2 FVKESK. Trimming cost V 2 bases and J 2 bases; bases outside gene matches: 23. Written as DNA, the CDR3 is TGTGCCAGCAGCCAACCTTGGGGGACGACAGGGACTGTAGCGGGAGGGGCCTACGAGCAGTACTTC. Amino acid sequence: CASSQPWGTTGTVAGGAYEQYF.

The chain combines TRBV6-1 with TRBJ2-5; TRBD2 matches at 9 bases. With V trimmed by 2 bases and J by 5 bases, 9 bases remained unmatched. Germline assignment: CDR1 MNHNS and CDR2 SASEGT. This CDR3 comprises 16 residues. The CDR3 region has the DNA TGTGCCAGCAGTGAACCCCCTACTAGCGGGCGGGAGACCCAGTACTTC. Residues: CASSEPPTSGRETQYF.

The chain carries TRBV28 and TRBJ1-5; D gene uncertain. CDR1 is MDHEN, CDR2 SYDVKM, per germline. Trimming left V 7 bases short and J 2 bases short, with 18 bases between. CDR3 length: 16 residues. CDR3 region: CASTQPGYGRNQPQHF. The CDR3 nucleotides read TGTGCCAGCACCCAGCCGGGGTATGGTCGCAATCAGCCCCAGCATTTT.

The CDR3 is CASSPQQENYGYTF. The CDR3 DNA reads as TGCGCCAGCAGCCCGCAACAGGAAAACTATGGCTACACCTTC. This sequence joins TRBV4-1 and TRBJ1-2; D possibly corresponds to TRBD1 (5 bases). V lost 4 bases and J lost 2, with 11 bases in between. The CDR3 is 14 residues long. Per germline, CDR1 MGHRA and CDR2 YSYEKL.

This clone was picked up one time. V gene TRBV28 combines with J gene TRBJ1-2, with 7 bases fitting TRBD1. CDR3 length: 13 amino acids. Losses at the gene ends were 10 bases for V and 8 bases for J; bases not matched to a gene: 13. CDR1 and CDR2 (germline): MDHEN, SYDVKM. CDR3 amino acids: CAIFDDRAVGYTF. The CDR3 DNA sequence: TGTGCCATTTTCGATGACAGGGCCGTAGGCTACACCTTC.

This chain uses TRBV2 with TRBJ1-1, with D possibly matching TRBD1 (5 bases). Trimming removed 4 bases from V and 3 bases from J, with 9 bases in between. Per the germline V gene, CDR1 is SNHLY and CDR2 is FYNNEI. The CDR3 has 13 residues. CDR3 region: CASSGGGYTEAFF. Written as DNA, the CDR3 is TGTGCCAGCAGTGGGGGGGGATACACTGAAGCTTTCTTT. The whole variable domain, remainder taken from reference TRBV2 and TRBJ1-1, is EPEVTQTPSHQVTQMGQEVILRCVPISNHLYFYWYRQILGQKVEFLVSFYNNEISEKSEIFDDQFSVERPDGSNFTLKIRSTKLEDSAMYFCASSGGGYTEAFFGQGTRLTVV.

V gene TRBV10-1 combines with J gene TRBJ1-1; possible D gene TRBD1, 6 bases. The CDR3 has 13 residues. Germline V CDR1 and CDR2: WNHNN, SYGVQD (reference sequence). Trimming removed 6 bases from V and 1 base from J, with 9 bases in between. Written as DNA, the CDR3 is TGCGCCAGCAGCGAAGGGGGGAACACTGAAGCTTTCTTT. Protein product: CASSEGGNTEAFF.

This rearrangement joins TRBV29-1 to TRBJ2-7, with D possibly matching TRBD1 (6 bases). The CDR3 contains 11 residues. CDR1 is SQVTM, CDR2 ANQGSEA, per germline. V lost 4 bases and J lost 4, with 8 bases in between. The CDR3 region has the DNA TGCAGCGTTGCAGGACAGTACGAGCAGTACTTC. Translating gives CSVAGQYEQYF.

As DNA, the CDR3 is TGTGCCAGCAGCGTACTGGAAAGTCGGGGGAATGAGCAGTTCTTC. Residues: CASSVLESRGNEQFF. This chain links TRBV9 with TRBJ2-1, with D tentatively TRBD2 (6 bases). The CDR3 spans 15 residues. Germline CDR1 is SGDLS and CDR2 is YYNGEE. V was pared by 1 base and J by 7 bases, with 15 bases between.

This chain joins TRBV30 and TRBJ1-4; D might be TRBD1 (6 bases). Trimming took 2 bases from V and 7 from J, leaving 14 bases between them. There are 14 residues in the CDR3. Germline-derived CDR1 and CDR2 are GTSNPN and SVGIG (reference sequence). This chain's CDR3 is CAWSKGEGGEKLFF. As DNA, the CDR3 is TGTGCCTGGAGTAAGGGCGAAGGGGGTGAAAAACTGTTTTTT.

The CDR3 here is CASSSEGETQYF. In DNA, the CDR3 is TGCGCCAGCTCGTCCGAGGGCGAGACCCAGTACTTC. The rearrangement links TRBV5-1 to TRBJ2-5; a possible D gene is TRBD2 (5 bases). The CDR3 is made up of 12 amino acids. Germline CDR1 reads SGHRS; CDR2 reads YFSETQ. The V and J ends lost 7 bases and 5 bases respectively, with 12 bases between them.

The V gene is TRBV2, the J gene TRBJ2-7; D perhaps matches TRBD1 (6 bases). Germline-derived CDR1 and CDR2 are SNHLY and FYNNEI. Trimming pared 3 bases from V and 3 bases from J, leaving 21 bases between. This CDR3 region has 17 residues. The CDR3 coding sequence is TGTGCCAGCAGTGATCCAGTCGGGACAAAGAGAGACTACGAGCAGTACTTC. Protein product: CASSDPVGTKRDYEQYF. Looking up the rest from reference TRBV2 and TRBJ2-7 gives the full variable domain: EPEVTQTPSHQVTQMGQEVILRCVPISNHLYFYWYRQILGQKVEFLVSFYNNEISEKSEIFDDQFSVERPDGSNFTLKIRSTKLEDSAMYFCASSDPVGTKRDYEQYFGPGTRLTVT.

V gene TRBV5-5 combines with J gene TRBJ2-7; D is undetermined. Trimming took 2 bases from V and 7 from J, leaving 19 bases between them. The CDR3 consists of 15 residues. Germline CDR1 SGHKS, CDR2 YYEKEE (reference sequence). Written as DNA, the CDR3 is TGTGCCAGCAGCTTCCAGTTGATGCTCGTGAGGGAGCAGTACTTC. This gives the protein CASSFQLMLVREQYF. The entire variable domain, with the rest obtained from reference TRBV5-5 and TRBJ2-7, is as follows: DAGVTQSPTHLIKTRGQQVTLRCSPISGHKSVSWYQQVLGQGPQFIFQYYEKEERGRGNFPDRFSARQFPNYSSELNVNALLLGDSALYLCASSFQLMLVREQYFGPGTRLTVT.

The chain is built from TRBV7-3 and TRBJ2-2; D not certain. The length of the CDR3 is 15 residues. Germline V CDR1 and CDR2: SGHTA, FQGTGA. Trimming took off 2 bases at V and 3 bases at J, with 10 bases between the two ends. The CDR3 nucleotides read TGTGCCAGCAGCTTATCTGGGCCGGACACCGGGGAGCTGTTTTTT. Protein sequence: CASSLSGPDTGELFF.

The chain couples TRBV7-2 to TRBJ2-3; maybe TRBD2 (5 bases). Per germline, CDR1 SGHTA and CDR2 FQGNSA. V dropped 5 bases and J dropped 5 bases, with 17 bases sitting between them. The CDR3 length is 15 residues. The CDR3 loop reads CASSPPLVGEDTQYF. The CDR3 DNA is TGTGCCAGCAGCCCCCCCCTTGTGGGAGAAGATACGCAGTATTTT.

This chain joins TRBV21-1 and TRBJ1-2; TRBD1 is the table's D call, not checked against the DNA. TRBV21-1 is a pseudogene locus. This CDR3 is built from 18 residues. The CDR3 nucleotides are TGTGCCAGCAGCAAAGAGGGGAGAAGGGGACAGTCTGACTATGGCTACACCTTC. It codes for CASSKEGRRGQSDYGYTF.

The chain has TRBV7-8 and TRBJ2-3; D is undetermined. The CDR3 is 12 residues long. V dropped 2 bases and J dropped 6 bases, with 6 bases sitting between them. Germline CDR1 reads SGHVS; CDR2 reads FQNEAQ. CDR3: CASSLLTDTQYF. DNA of the CDR3: TGTGCCAGCAGCTTATTAACTGATACGCAGTATTTT. Supplemented by reference TRBV7-8 and TRBJ2-3, the full variable domain reads GAGVSQSPRYKVAKRGQDVALRCDPISGHVSLFWYQQALGQGPEFLTYFQNEAQLDKSGLPSDRFFAERPEGSVSTLKIQRTQQEDSAVYLCASSLLTDTQYFGPGTRLTVL.

V is TRBV19 and J is TRBJ1-5, with a tentative D call TRBD1 (6 bases). V was pared by 7 bases and J by 7 bases, with 14 bases between. Germline-derived CDR1 and CDR2 are LNHDA and SQIVND (reference sequence). The CDR3 has 13 amino acids. CDR3 in DNA: TGTGCCAGTACTGGGACACTGGAGCAGCCCCAGCATTTT. Translated, it gives CASTGTLEQPQHF.

The chain has TRBV19 and TRBJ1-5, with D possibly being TRBD1 (6 bases). From germline, CDR1 is LNHDA and CDR2 SQIVND (reference sequence). Trimming removed 3 bases at V and 4 bases at J, with 13 bases between. This CDR3 contains 15 residues. CDR3 sequence: CASSMGRGWNQPQHF. The DNA for the CDR3 is TGTGCCAGTAGTATGGGCAGGGGTTGGAATCAGCCCCAGCATTTT.

CDR3 loop: CASSVRQGIPDTQYF. The CDR3, as DNA: TGTGCCAGCAGTGTTCGACAGGGGATCCCAGATACGCAGTATTTT. J is TRBJ2-3 and V is TRBV2, with 8 bases aligning to TRBD1. Losses at the gene ends were 4 bases for V and 4 bases for J; bases not matched to a gene: 7. CDR1 and CDR2 (germline): SNHLY, FYNNEI. This CDR3 comprises 15 residues.

The chain employs TRBV5-6 and TRBJ1-4; TRBD1 matches at 7 bases. Trimming at V came to 0 bases and at J to 4 bases, leaving 6 bases not matched to a gene. From germline, CDR1 is SGHDT and CDR2 YYEEEE. This CDR3 is 16 amino acids long. Here the CDR3 DNA reads TGTGCCAGCAGCTTGGGCTGGACAGGAGTTAATGAAAAACTGTTTTTT. Its protein is CASSLGWTGVNEKLFF.

The CDR3 here is CASRGEVAIGELFF. The DNA for the CDR3 is TGTGCCAGCAGAGGGGAGGTCGCTATCGGGGAGCTGTTTTTT. This chain uses TRBV6-1 with TRBJ2-2; weak D call: TRBD2 (6 bases). Trimming took 6 bases from V and 7 from J, leaving 15 bases between them. Per the germline V gene, CDR1 is MNHNS and CDR2 is SASEGT. This CDR3 region has 14 residues.

The rearrangement links TRBV6-1 to TRBJ2-2; 7 bases are shared with TRBD1. This CDR3 has 15 amino acids. Losses at the gene ends were 4 bases for V and 1 base for J; bases not matched to a gene: 3. Per the germline V gene, CDR1 is MNHNS and CDR2 is SASEGT. CDR3 residues: CASSVGTVNTGELFF. CDR3 DNA sequence: TGTGCCAGCAGTGTCGGGACAGTGAACACCGGGGAGCTGTTTTTT.

This clone was counted once. At one of its ends the junction is not consistent with the germline gene, which may arise from a read error. The chain carries TRBV12-5 and TRBJ1-2; perhaps TRBD1 as D (5 bases). Germline-derived CDR1 and CDR2 are LGHNT and FRNRAP. The CDR3 is 14 residues long. CDR3 protein: CASGLWQGIYGYIF. The DNA of the CDR3 is TGTGCTAGTGGTTTGTGGCAGGGAATCTATGGCTACATCTTC.

This clone was found a few times. The gene calls are TRBV10-3 and TRBJ2-7; perhaps TRBD1 as D (5 bases). The V gene's germline CDR1 is ENHRY and CDR2 SYGVKD. The CDR3 has 11 residues. Trimming took 3 bases from V and 10 from J, leaving 10 bases between them. CDR3 sequence: CAISESRAQYF. The DNA for the CDR3 is TGTGCCATCAGTGAATCCAGGGCCCAGTACTTC.

Concerning this clone: Compared with germline, one end of the junction differs, possibly owing to a read error. The J gene is TRBJ2-5, the V gene TRBV7-7; weak D call: TRBD2 (6 bases). Germline V CDR1 and CDR2: SSHAT, FNYEAQ (reference sequence). This CDR3 is built from 13 residues. The CDR3 DNA follows: TGTGCTAGCAGCTTAGGGAGGAGGGAGACCCAGTACTTC. This codes for CASSLGRRETQYF.

This sequence joins TRBV6-5 and TRBJ2-1; 9 nucleotides align to TRBD2. Germline-derived CDR1 and CDR2 are MNHEY and SVGAGI. There are 13 residues in the CDR3. The V segment lost 6 bases and the J segment 3 bases; nucleotides outside the gene matches: 0. This chain's CDR3 is CASRTSGYNEQFF. The CDR3, as DNA: TGTGCCAGCAGGACTAGCGGCTACAATGAGCAGTTCTTC.